The 7 T cell receptor beta chains below come from one sample, sequenced in a study of blood T cells in healthy people across ages (dated by TCRdb to between 2014 and 2017). The protocol used for the library was 5' RACE. The listed sequencing device is Illumina HiSeq 2500. A second PCR of about 7 to 12 cycles was run with a J-beta primer mix and a sample-barcoded 5' primer. The public sequencing data were trimmed at Q25 with fastp and processed into clonotypes with MiXCR by TCRdb, which kept only in-frame beta chains. Rows merge per CDR3 protein into single entries with the most common DNA and genes. The sample table shows about 780,000 distinct CDR3 sequences, and about half are seen once. Clones ranked in the top ten supply roughly 18% of the sample. Sequenced input: blood. These TCRs come from a man older than 75 in good health.

This clonotype was observed a handful of times. This chain uses TRBV29-1 with TRBJ2-1, with a weak D call TRBD1 (5 bases). CDR1 and CDR2 from the germline V gene are SQVTM and ANQGSEA. Trimming removed 4 bases from V and 9 bases from J, with 13 bases in between. CDR3 length equals 12 residues. The DNA for the CDR3 is TGCAGCGTTGGCAATAAGGGGTGTGAGCAGTTCTTC. Translation: CSVGNKGCEQFF.

This clonotype was detected a few times. The V and J genes are TRBV12-3 or TRBV12-4 and TRBJ2-1; TRBD2 matches at 11 bases. The CDR3 has 16 amino acids. Trimming cost V 3 bases and J 4 bases; bases outside gene matches: 5. Here the CDR3 reads CASSFASGRIYNEQFF. The CDR3 nucleotides are TGTGCCAGCAGTTTCGCTAGCGGGAGGATTTACAATGAGCAGTTCTTC.

This clonotype was counted a single time. The chain combines TRBV28 with TRBJ2-5, with 7 bases identical to TRBD2. The better agreement between TRBJ2-7 and the DNA end casts doubt on the J call. CDR3 length: 19 residues. The germline V gene has CDR1 MDHEN and CDR2 SYDVKM. The CDR3 protein is CASSLVAGARRAPSYEQYF. For the CDR3, the DNA is TGTGCCAGCAGTTTGGTCGCGGGAGCCCGCCGCGCGCCCTCCTACGAGCAGTACTTC.

This chain joins TRBV12-3 or TRBV12-4 and TRBJ2-5; either TRBD1 or TRBD2 may supply D (5 bases each). Deletions cut 6 bases from V and 3 bases from J, with 20 bases between. The CDR3 covers 16 residues. CDR3 DNA sequence: TGTGCCAGCAGCCCCCGAGATTGGGGGAGAAAAGAGACCCAGTACTTC. Its translation: CASSPRDWGRKETQYF.

CDR3 nucleotide sequence: TGCAGCGTTTCAGCGGGAGGGACTAACACCGGGGAGCTGTTTTTT. Translation: CSVSAGGTNTGELFF. The chain joins TRBV29-1 to TRBJ2-2, with 10 bases identical to TRBD2. CDR1 and CDR2 (germline): SQVTM, ANQGSEA. The CDR3 is made up of 15 amino acids. V lost 5 bases, J lost 2 bases, and 5 bases stayed unmatched.

On this clonotype: Being one base from a much bigger clone, this may be a read error. The chain employs TRBV7-2 and TRBJ2-7; TRBD1 aligns across 9 bases. This CDR3 has 15 residues. Germline V lookup: CDR1 SGHTA, CDR2 FQGNSA. The J segment lost 4 bases and the V segment lost 4 bases, leaving 8 bases of the junction unmatched. The CDR3 DNA follows: TGTACCAGCAGCTACTCCGGGACAGGGAGGTACGAGCAGTACTTC. Translation gives CTSSYSGTGRYEQYF. Full variable domain (outside the CDR3, taken from reference TRBV7-2 and TRBJ2-7): GAGVSQSPSNKVTEKGKDVELRCDPISGHTALYWYRQSLGQGLEFLIYFQGNSAPDKSGLPSDRFSAERTGGSVSTLTIQRTQQEDSAVYLCTSSYSGTGRYEQYFGPGTRLTVT.

V is TRBV5-1 and J is TRBJ2-1; D is possibly TRBD1 (6 bases). CDR1 is SGHRS, CDR2 YFSETQ, per germline. This CDR3 has 13 amino acids. V lost 4 bases, J lost 8 bases, and 13 bases lay in between. The CDR3: CASSPTTGDEQFF. The CDR3 bases are TGCGCCAGCAGCCCTACGACAGGCGATGAGCAGTTCTTC.